The 22 T cell receptor beta chains below come from one sample, sequenced in a study of T-cell memory formation after mild COVID-19. MiXCR, run by TCRdb on the 5' RACE reads, gives a single entry per CDR3 protein. The sample shows 150,000 to 200,000 distinct CDR3 sequences, 11% of them seen only once. The sequencing input was PBMCs or a T cell subset sorted from them (not recorded which). All receptors come from a man aged 18 to 30 who had mild COVID-19 (a few samples of this study predate the infection). Cell type and time point are not known.

The chain combines TRBV5-1 with TRBJ2-1; 7 nucleotides agree with TRBD1. Germline trimming cut 4 bases from V and 5 bases from J; bases unmatched to any gene: 6. Germline CDR1 SGHRS, CDR2 YFSETQ. The CDR3 is made up of 14 amino acids. Written as DNA, the CDR3 is TGCGCCAGCAGCCCGGGACAGTTTAACAATGAGCAGTTCTTC. Residues: CASSPGQFNNEQFF.

This clonotype came up a few times. The gene calls are TRBV2 and TRBJ1-2; TRBD1 aligns across 8 bases. Unmatched junction bases numbered 11, after V lost 6 bases and J lost 5 bases. This CDR3 comprises 15 residues. Germline-derived CDR1 and CDR2 are SNHLY and FYNNEI. The DNA for the CDR3 is TGTGCCAGCAGCGTCGGACAGGGAGGTGATTATGGCTACACCTTC. Protein sequence: CASSVGQGGDYGYTF.

This clonotype has just a few counts. The chain links TRBV5-1 to TRBJ2-7, with a tentative D call TRBD1 (5 bases). This CDR3 has 12 residues. In germline, CDR1 is SGHRS, CDR2 YFSETQ. Trimming removed 4 bases at V and 4 bases at J, with 9 bases between. CDR3 loop: CASSTDRYEQYF. The CDR3 DNA follows: TGCGCCAGCAGCACCGACAGATACGAGCAGTACTTC.

This clonotype turned up a few times. The chain joins TRBV6-2 or TRBV6-3 to TRBJ1-5; no reliable D call. Germline assignment: CDR1 MNHEY and CDR2 SVGEGT. The V end lost 2 bases, the J end lost 3 bases, and 8 bases lay between the germline ends. This CDR3 has 14 amino acids. CDR3 coding DNA: TGTGCCAGCAGTTACCGTGCAGACAATCAGCCCCAGCATTTT. Its protein product is CASSYRADNQPQHF.

The rearrangement links TRBV4-2 to TRBJ2-3, with TRBD2 matching 9 bases. CDR1 LGHNA and CDR2 YNFKEQ come from the germline V gene. The CDR3 is 16 amino acids. The J segment lost 4 bases and the V segment lost 1 base, leaving 6 bases of the junction unmatched. CDR3 sequence: CASSQGRGGVADTQYF. In DNA, the CDR3 is TGTGCCAGCAGCCAAGGACGCGGGGGGGTGGCAGATACGCAGTATTTT.

This clonotype has just a few counts. The chain joins TRBV6-2 or TRBV6-3 to TRBJ2-2; TRBD1 agrees at 8 bases. The trim removed 2 bases at V and 13 bases at J, leaving 9 bases unmatched. The CDR3 contains 14 residues. Germline CDR1 reads MNHEY; CDR2 reads SVGEGT. For the CDR3, the DNA is TGTGCCAGCAGTTACGGGGCGACAGGGGCGAGGCTGTTTTTT. Protein sequence: CASSYGATGARLFF.

The chain joins TRBV20-1 to TRBJ2-1; D unclear. The CDR3 sequence is 13 residues long. V was pared by 8 bases and J by 9 bases, with 20 bases between. Germline V gene sequence: CDR1 DFQATT, CDR2 SNEGSKA (reference sequence). CDR3 coding DNA: TGCAGTCAGACCCAGACCCCGCGGAGTGAGCAGTTCTTC. Encoded protein: CSQTQTPRSEQFF.

This clonotype was observed at least ten times. The chain uses TRBV4-3 and TRBJ1-2; TRBD1 agrees at 8 bases. V lost 5 bases and J lost 6; bases outside the gene matches: 5. Per the germline V gene, CDR1 is LGHNA and CDR2 is YSLEER. This CDR3 has 13 amino acids. DNA for the CDR3: TGCGCCAGCAGCTCCCGGACAGGGAATGGCTACACCTTC. Translating gives CASSSRTGNGYTF.

This clonotype was picked up many times. The rearrangement uses TRBV11-2 and TRBJ2-3; D not certain. Germline CDR1 is SGHAT and CDR2 is FQNNGV. The V gene lost 2 bases and the J gene lost 8 bases, with 5 bases spanning the gap. The CDR3 is 11 residues long. The CDR3 DNA follows: TGTGCCAGCAGCTTACGTGCTACGCAGTATTTT. It yields the protein CASSLRATQYF.

The rearrangement links TRBV2 to TRBJ2-7; 8 bases map to TRBD1. This CDR3 is 13 amino acids long. CDR1 is SNHLY, CDR2 FYNNEI, per germline. The trim removed 6 bases at V and 5 bases at J, leaving 6 bases unmatched. CDR3 coding DNA: TGTGCCAGCAGGGACAGGGAGATCAACGAGCAGTACTTC. It specifies CASRDREINEQYF.

This clonotype was seen only a few times. This chain connects TRBV7-2 to TRBJ2-3; D gene ambiguous. CDR3 length equals 17 residues. V gave up 0 bases and J gave up 4 bases, with 17 bases separating them. Germline V gene sequence: CDR1 SGHTA, CDR2 FQGNSA. The CDR3 DNA reads TGTGCCAGCAGCTTAGCTTGGGTGGAGCGAGAGGCAGATACGCAGTATTTT. Residues: CASSLAWVEREADTQYF.

This clonotype has only a few counts. The chain uses TRBV20-1 and TRBJ2-5; D unresolved. The CDR3 loop spans 11 amino acids. Trimming shortened V by 4 bases and J by 5 bases, and 8 bases separated the two germline ends. Germline CDR1 is DFQATT and CDR2 is SNEGSKA (reference sequence). This chain's CDR3 is CSATAGETQYF. The CDR3, as DNA: TGCAGTGCTACCGCCGGGGAGACCCAGTACTTC.

The chain links TRBV7-2 to TRBJ1-2, with D perhaps TRBD1 (5 bases). CDR1 SGHTA and CDR2 FQGNSA come from the germline V gene. The length of the CDR3 is 15 residues. V lost 5 bases and J lost 7, with 20 bases in between. This CDR3 reads CASSPGVGRRGGYTF. The CDR3 region has the DNA TGTGCCAGCAGCCCGGGGGTCGGTAGGAGGGGTGGCTACACCTTC. The full variable domain, in which reference TRBV7-2 and TRBJ1-2 provide the parts outside the CDR3, is GAGVSQSPSNKVTEKGKDVELRCDPISGHTALYWYRQSLGQGLEFLIYFQGNSAPDKSGLPSDRFSAERTGGSVSTLTIQRTQQEDSAVYLCASSPGVGRRGGYTFGSGTRLTVV.

The chain uses TRBV28 and TRBJ1-5; no firm D call. Per the germline V gene, CDR1 is MDHEN and CDR2 is SYDVKM. Trimming pared 5 bases from V and 4 bases from J, leaving 18 bases between. The CDR3 has 16 amino acids. CDR3 nucleotides: TGTGCCAGCAGTCGTAGACCAGAGGGAGGGAATCAGCCCCAGCATTTT. Translation gives CASSRRPEGGNQPQHF.

This clonotype was seen a handful of times. The rearrangement uses TRBV4-3 and TRBJ2-2; D gene uncertain. Germline-derived CDR1 and CDR2 are LGHNA and YSLEER. The length of the CDR3 is 13 residues. The V end was cut by 3 bases, the J end by 1 base, with 3 bases between. This chain's CDR3 is CASSHRNTGELFF. Here the CDR3 DNA reads TGCGCCAGCAGCCACCGGAACACCGGGGAGCTGTTTTTT.

The chain carries TRBV6-2 or TRBV6-3 and TRBJ1-2, with 8 nucleotides matching TRBD1. J gave up 10 bases and V 8 bases, and 12 bases lay outside the gene matches. From germline, CDR1 is MNHEY and CDR2 SVGEGT. The CDR3 length is 13 residues. CDR3 amino acids: CASSEGRDRSYTF. In DNA form, the CDR3 reads TGTGCCAGCTCCGAGGGACGGGACAGGTCCTACACCTTC.

In this sample, this clonotype turned up a few times. The junction departs from the called germline gene at one end, perhaps through a read error. This chain joins TRBV5-1 and TRBJ1-4, with D uncertain. Germline loops: CDR1 SGHRS, CDR2 YFSETQ. The CDR3 runs to 13 residues. The CDR3 protein is CASSLLTPEILFF. For the CDR3, the DNA is TGCGCCAGCAGCTTGTTAACACCAGAAATACTGTTTTTT. The variable domain in full, completed from reference TRBV5-1 and TRBJ1-4, reads KAGVTQTPRYLIKTRGQQVTLSCSPISGHRSVSWYQQTPGQGLQFLFEYFSETQRNKGNFPGRFSGRQFSNSRSEMNVSTLELGDSALYLCASSLLTPEILFFGSGTQLSVL.

This clonotype was seen repeatedly, ten times or more. The J gene is TRBJ2-1, the V gene TRBV7-2; 7 bases line up with TRBD2. The CDR3 runs to 15 residues. CDR1 and CDR2 from the germline V gene are SGHTA and FQGNSA. V lost 2 bases, J lost 2 bases, and 3 bases stayed unmatched. The CDR3: CASSLKAGTYNEQFF. The CDR3 DNA follows: TGTGCCAGCAGCTTAAAAGCGGGGACCTACAATGAGCAGTTCTTC.

This clonotype has more than one count but fewer than ten. The chain uses TRBV2 and TRBJ2-3; either TRBD1 or TRBD2 may supply D (5 bases each). Germline CDR1 SNHLY, CDR2 FYNNEI. V lost 0 bases and J lost 5, with 9 bases in between. The CDR3 is 14 amino acids. CDR3 loop: CASSEALGGDTQYF. The DNA for the CDR3 is TGTGCCAGCAGTGAAGCGCTTGGGGGAGATACGCAGTATTTT.

This clonotype was seen only a few times. The chain carries TRBV7-2 and TRBJ1-3; D call uncertain. The CDR3 is 18 amino acids. V shed 1 base and J shed 2 bases, with 18 bases lying between them. Germline V CDR1 and CDR2: SGHTA, FQGNSA. The CDR3 sequence: CASSLGLGRRRAGNTIYF. CDR3 nucleotide sequence: TGTGCCAGCAGCTTAGGGCTTGGGCGAAGGAGGGCTGGAAACACCATATATTTT.

This chain connects TRBV29-1 to TRBJ2-2; D may be TRBD1 (5 bases). V was trimmed by 5 bases and J by 7 bases, leaving 17 bases between them. CDR3 length: 14 amino acids. Germline loops: CDR1 SQVTM, CDR2 ANQGSEA. CDR3 in DNA: TGCAGCGTTAGTTGGGCAGGGATAGACGGGGAGCTGTTTTTT. Protein product: CSVSWAGIDGELFF.

There are many counts of this clonotype. The chain carries TRBV9 and TRBJ2-1; D call uncertain. Germline V gene lookup returns CDR1 SGDLS and CDR2 YYNGEE. This CDR3 comprises 14 residues. The germline V and J ends were trimmed by 5 bases and 0 bases, with 9 bases remaining between them. The CDR3 reads CASSEKSSYNEQFF. The CDR3 DNA reads TGTGCCAGCAGTGAAAAGAGCTCCTACAATGAGCAGTTCTTC.